A single sample gave rise to the 30 T cell receptor beta chains below, sequenced in a study of T cells in Graves' hyperthyroidism and ophthalmopathy. The source material, RNA transcripts, was used to amplify TCR beta CDR3 regions. The HTBI primer set was used in a first-round RT-PCR of the TCR CDR3. TCRdb independently ran MiXCR on the multiplex PCR reads; one entry per CDR3 protein. The top ten hold less than 9% of the sample, which has around 600,000 distinct CDR3 sequences, 45% seen once. The sequenced material came from peripheral blood or thyroid tissue (not recorded which). The source of these receptors is an adult man with Graves' disease, either hyperthyroidism or ophthalmopathy (not recorded which).

This chain connects TRBV10-3 to TRBJ1-2; TRBD1 aligns across 7 bases. Losses at the gene ends were 10 bases for V and 6 bases for J; bases not matched to a gene: 11. This CDR3 comprises 13 residues. Germline lookup yields CDR1 ENHRY and CDR2 SYGVKD. This CDR3 is CATTGDSDDGYTF. The CDR3 coding sequence is TGTGCCACCACAGGGGACAGCGATGATGGCTACACCTTC.

The V call is TRBV7-2, the J call TRBJ2-5; TRBD2 agrees at 7 bases. Germline V CDR1 and CDR2: SGHTA, FQGNSA. With V trimmed by 6 bases and J by 1 base, 11 bases remained unmatched. The CDR3 is 16 residues long. The CDR3 here is CASSAGAGPPQETQYF. DNA of the CDR3: TGTGCCAGCAGTGCTGGAGCGGGACCACCCCAAGAGACCCAGTACTTC.

The CDR3 DNA reads as TGCAGCCCGGACGCGGGTAATGAAAAACTGTTTTTT. It translates to CSPDAGNEKLFF. The V and J genes are TRBV20-1 and TRBJ1-4; D remains ambiguous. The CDR3 has 12 residues. The germline gives CDR1 DFQATT, CDR2 SNEGSKA (reference sequence).

As for this clonotype: A much larger clonotype is one base distant, so this may be a read error. The rearrangement links TRBV7-9 to TRBJ1-2; D perhaps matches TRBD1 (5 bases). Between the trimmed V and J ends, which lost 1 base and 4 bases, there was a span of 10 bases. This CDR3 has 14 amino acids. CDR1 is SEHNR and CDR2 is FQNEAQ in the germline V gene (reference sequence). This CDR3 is CASSLGGATYGYTF. The DNA of the CDR3 is TGTGCCAGCAGCTTAGGTGGGGCGACCTATGGCTACACCTTC.

This clonotype was found many times. The CDR3 bases are TGTGCCACCAGTCCGACGGGACGGAACTATGGCTACACCTTC. Its protein product is CATSPTGRNYGYTF. This chain connects TRBV24-1 to TRBJ1-2; TRBD1 might be the D (5 bases). The CDR3 totals 14 residues. Germline values: CDR1 KGHDR, CDR2 SFDVKD. Trimming shortened V by 6 bases and J by 2 bases, and 12 bases separated the two germline ends.

This clonotype appeared many times. CDR3 sequence: CSARKLDYEQYF. In DNA form, the CDR3 reads TGCAGTGCTAGAAAACTAGACTACGAGCAGTACTTC. This chain uses TRBV20-1 with TRBJ2-7; perhaps TRBD2 as D (5 bases). The CDR3 consists of 12 residues. V lost 2 bases to trimming and J lost 3 bases, with 8 bases between them. CDR1 and CDR2 (germline): DFQATT, SNEGSKA (reference sequence).

J is TRBJ1-2 and V is TRBV2; possibly TRBD1 for D (6 bases). V was pared by 5 bases and J by 4 bases, with 17 bases between. Germline CDR1 is SNHLY and CDR2 is FYNNEI. CDR3 size: 15 residues. CDR3 bases: TGTGCCAGCAGTTTACAGGGTATGGATGGCTATGGCTACACCTTC. Protein: CASSLQGMDGYGYTF.

On this clonotype itself: A read error may produce the germline difference seen at one junction end. This rearrangement joins TRBV7-4 to TRBJ1-2; the match to TRBD1 covers 8 bases. Looked up from germline, CDR1 is SGHVT and CDR2 is SQSDAQ. This CDR3 has 14 amino acids. CDR3 nucleotides: TGCGCCAGCAGCTGGACAGGGACTAACTATGGCTACACCTTC. Translation: CASSWTGTNYGYTF.

The V call is TRBV4-1, the J call TRBJ1-5; 9 nucleotides match TRBD1. The CDR3 has 15 residues. From germline, CDR1 is MGHRA and CDR2 YSYEKL. The ends lost 2 bases at V and 6 bases at J; junction bases unmatched: 5. CDR3 sequence reads: CASSQSDRGGQPQHF. The CDR3 coding sequence is TGCGCCAGCAGCCAATCTGACAGGGGGGGTCAGCCCCAGCATTTT.

The V gene is TRBV4-1, the J gene TRBJ1-2; 8 bases are a match to TRBD1. Per the germline V gene, CDR1 is MGHRA and CDR2 is YSYEKL. CDR3 length equals 15 residues. Unmatched junction bases numbered 7, after V lost 3 bases and J lost 4 bases. CDR3 residues: CASSHRTGWGYGYTF. In DNA form, the CDR3 reads TGCGCCAGCAGCCACCGGACAGGGTGGGGCTATGGCTACACCTTC.

The rearrangement links TRBV12-3 or TRBV12-4 to TRBJ1-5; D is perhaps TRBD1 (6 bases). V was shortened by 2 bases and J by 6 bases, with 14 bases between the two germline ends. This CDR3 comprises 15 residues. CDR3 bases: TGTGCCAGCAGTTTATCAACAGGGCTCAGTCAGCCCCAGCATTTT. Translating it yields CASSLSTGLSQPQHF.

This chain uses TRBV6-5 with TRBJ1-2, with D unresolved. V was pared by 8 bases and J by 0 bases, with 10 bases between. This CDR3 contains 13 residues. Germline V gene lookup returns CDR1 MNHEY and CDR2 SVGAGI. The CDR3 is CASFGSSNYGYTF. CDR3 coding DNA: TGTGCCAGCTTCGGCAGTTCTAACTATGGCTACACCTTC.

This clonotype was counted between two and nine times. This chain uses TRBV5-1 with TRBJ1-2; D uncertain. Trimming removed 0 bases at V and 3 bases at J, with 9 bases between. CDR1 and CDR2 from the germline V gene are SGHRS and YFSETQ. The length of the CDR3 is 14 residues. As DNA, the CDR3 is TGCGCCAGCAGCTTGGGTAGGGAGGACTATGGCTACACCTTC. It codes for CASSLGREDYGYTF.

The rearrangement joins TRBV20-1 to TRBJ2-5; 13 positions match TRBD2. CDR1 and CDR2 (germline): DFQATT, SNEGSKA (reference sequence). The CDR3 runs 16 residues. V dropped 3 bases and J dropped 5; count of bases not matched to a gene: 9. DNA of the CDR3: TGCAGTGCTAGTCGGACTAGCGGGAGCCCTGGTGAGACCCAGTACTTC. As protein: CSASRTSGSPGETQYF.

With regard to this clonotype: This may be a read error: a much more frequent sequence differs by one nucleotide. The rearrangement uses TRBV7-9 and TRBJ1-2, with D unresolved. Germline V CDR1 and CDR2: SEHNR, FQNEAQ (reference sequence). The CDR3 is 15 amino acids. DNA for the CDR3: TGTGCCGGCAGCACTTACACGGACCCGACCAATGGCTACACCTTC. It specifies CAGSTYTDPTNGYTF.

The sample holds a few counts of this clonotype. The chain uses TRBV20-1 and TRBJ2-7, with D possibly being TRBD1 or TRBD2 (6 bases each). The V end lost 5 bases, the J end lost 2 bases, and 22 bases lay between the germline ends. The CDR3 totals 16 residues. Germline CDR1 and CDR2: DFQATT and SNEGSKA (reference sequence). In DNA, the CDR3 is TGCAGTGCTCGCAGATGGGGGGCCGACAGAGCCTACGAGCAGTACTTC. Encoded protein: CSARRWGADRAYEQYF.

This clonotype was seen ten or more times. The chain carries TRBV7-9 and TRBJ1-2; no definite D call. The germline gives CDR1 SEHNR, CDR2 FQNEAQ (reference sequence). V was clipped by 1 base and J by 8 bases, with 14 bases between them. CDR3 length: 14 amino acids. The CDR3 DNA is TGTGCCAGCAGCTTAGAAGTCCGGGGTGGCGGCTACACCTTC. Encoded protein: CASSLEVRGGGYTF.

This clonotype was recorded many times. This chain joins TRBV13 and TRBJ1-6; 8 bases map to TRBD1. Germline lookup yields CDR1 PRHDT and CDR2 FYEKMQ (reference sequence). V lost 5 bases and J lost 7; bases outside the gene matches: 10. The CDR3 contains 16 residues. Here the CDR3 DNA reads TGTGCCAGCAGCACCCGGACAGGGATAGGCAATTCACCCCTCCACTTT. Its protein product is CASSTRTGIGNSPLHF. The whole variable domain, filled in from reference TRBV13 and TRBJ1-6, reads AAGVIQSPRHLIKEKRETATLKCYPIPRHDTVYWYQQGPGQDPQFLISFYEKMQSDKGSIPDRFSAQQFSDYHSELNMSSLELGDSALYFCASSTRTGIGNSPLHFGNGTRLTVT.

Many counts were recorded for this clonotype. The chain couples TRBV15 to TRBJ2-5; D is perhaps TRBD1 (5 bases). Per germline, CDR1 LNHNV and CDR2 YYDKDF (reference sequence). V was cut by 1 base and J by 2 bases, with 8 bases left in between. The length of the CDR3 is 14 residues. CDR3 coding DNA: TGTGCCACCAGCAGAGCCCAGGGACAAGAGACCCAGTACTTC. It yields the protein CATSRAQGQETQYF.

This clonotype was detected only a few times. The CDR3 loop reads CAIRAGTGGTEAFF. The CDR3 DNA sequence: TGTGCCATCAGGGCCGGGACAGGGGGCACTGAAGCTTTCTTT. This chain uses TRBV10-3 with TRBJ1-1, with 11 bases fitting TRBD1. Germline V lookup: CDR1 ENHRY, CDR2 SYGVKD. The CDR3 is made up of 14 amino acids. V dropped 6 bases and J dropped 4; count of bases not matched to a gene: 4.

This clonotype has a handful of counts. This chain connects TRBV9 to TRBJ2-7; TRBD2 matches 8 bases. CDR1 SGDLS and CDR2 YYNGEE come from the germline V gene. Trimming took 4 bases from V and 7 from J; bases not matched to a gene: 10. CDR3 length equals 14 residues. The CDR3 nucleotides read TGTGCCAGCAGCCCCACCGGGACTAGTCTTGAGCAGTACTTC. Translated, it gives CASSPTGTSLEQYF.

This clonotype was seen at least ten times. The chain employs TRBV24-1 and TRBJ1-4; D is unclear. Germline V gene sequence: CDR1 KGHDR, CDR2 SFDVKD. CDR3 length equals 11 residues. Trimming removed 1 base from V and 10 bases from J, with 3 bases in between. In nucleotides, the CDR3 is TGTGCCACCAGTGATTTAGGAAAACTGTTTTTT. It translates to CATSDLGKLFF.

The V and J genes are TRBV7-3 and TRBJ2-7; D not resolved. The V end lost 6 bases, the J end lost 6 bases, and 3 bases lay between the germline ends. The CDR3 covers 9 residues. CDR1 is SGHTA and CDR2 is FQGTGA in the germline V gene. The CDR3 is CASRTEQYF. The CDR3 region has the DNA TGTGCCAGCAGGACCGAGCAGTACTTC.

The chain has TRBV11-2 and TRBJ2-5; D is perhaps TRBD1 (5 bases). V was clipped by 5 bases and J by 2 bases, with 12 bases between them. The germline V gene encodes CDR1 SGHAT and CDR2 FQNNGV. CDR3 length equals 14 residues. CDR3 sequence (DNA): TGTGCCAGCAGCCCACAGTACAGGCAAGAGACCCAGTACTTC. It specifies CASSPQYRQETQYF.

V is TRBV14 and J is TRBJ1-3, with D possibly TRBD1 on 5 matching bases. V lost 6 bases to trimming and J lost 2 bases, with 14 bases between them. This CDR3 contains 15 residues. Germline-derived CDR1 and CDR2 are SGHDN and FVKESK. The CDR3 reads CASRYPGYPGNTIYF. For the CDR3, the DNA is TGTGCCAGCAGGTACCCAGGGTATCCTGGAAACACCATATATTTT.

At least ten counts were recorded for this clonotype. The rearrangement joins TRBV12-3 or TRBV12-4 to TRBJ1-6; D unresolved. The CDR3 consists of 14 residues. V lost 3 bases, J lost 4 bases, and 7 bases lay in between. The CDR3 spells CASSFGQYNSPLHF. CDR3 nucleotide sequence: TGTGCCAGCAGTTTTGGGCAGTATAATTCACCCCTCCACTTT.

Turning to this clonotype: One end of the junction fails to match germline, which may point to a read error. The chain employs TRBV7-2 and TRBJ2-7, with 8 bases identical to TRBD1. The CDR3 has 14 amino acids. Germline lookup yields CDR1 SGHTA and CDR2 FQGNSA. The CDR3 reads CASRTPGGSHEQYF. Here the CDR3 DNA reads TGTGCCAGCAGGACTCCAGGGGGCTCCCACGAGCAGTACTTC.

In regard to this clonotype: Just one base apart from a much larger clone, this may be a read error. V gene TRBV7-3 combines with J gene TRBJ1-6; 8 bases fit TRBD1. The CDR3 runs 16 residues. V gave up 8 bases and J gave up 8 bases; unmatched junction bases: 14. Germline assignment: CDR1 SGHTA and CDR2 FQGTGA. DNA of the CDR3: TGTGCCAGCGGCCTCAACCCCAGGGGGCTGGATTCACCCCTCCACTTT. Amino acid sequence: CASGLNPRGLDSPLHF.

The table lists this clonotype with many counts. The V gene is TRBV10-3, the J gene TRBJ2-2; no clear D. The germline V gene has CDR1 ENHRY and CDR2 SYGVKD. Trimming took off 0 bases at V and 6 bases at J, with 2 bases between the two ends. This CDR3 spans 12 amino acids. The CDR3 region is CAISESAGELFF. CDR3 in DNA: TGTGCCATCAGTGAGTCGGCCGGGGAGCTGTTTTTT.

The rearrangement links TRBV12-3 or TRBV12-4 to TRBJ1-2; possibly TRBD1 for D (5 bases). The CDR3 has 18 residues. V gave up 5 bases and J gave up 0 bases, with 22 bases separating them. CDR3 loop: CASSRLGQLLSSNYGYTF. DNA for the CDR3: TGTGCCAGCAGTAGGCTGGGGCAGTTACTGTCCTCTAACTATGGCTACACCTTC.